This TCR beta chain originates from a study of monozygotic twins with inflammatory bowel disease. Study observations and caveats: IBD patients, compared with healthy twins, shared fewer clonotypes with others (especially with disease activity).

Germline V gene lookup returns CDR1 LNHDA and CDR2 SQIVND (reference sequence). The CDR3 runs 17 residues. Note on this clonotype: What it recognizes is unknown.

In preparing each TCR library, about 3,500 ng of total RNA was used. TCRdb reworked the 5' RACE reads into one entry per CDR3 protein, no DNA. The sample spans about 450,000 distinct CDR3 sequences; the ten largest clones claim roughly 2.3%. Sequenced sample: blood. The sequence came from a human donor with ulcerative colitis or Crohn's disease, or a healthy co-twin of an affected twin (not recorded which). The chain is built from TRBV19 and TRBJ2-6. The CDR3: CASSIERIASGANVLTF.